This is a list of T cell receptor delta chains from one sample in a study of gamma-delta T cells after stem cell transplantation. With CATT, TCRdb re-called clones from the RT-PCR reads. Of about 600 delta-chain clones listed, 44% are singletons. The material sequenced was gamma-delta T cells. The receptor set was obtained from a human donor. It is not recorded whose cells these are; they may come from a transplant donor. Each CDR3 is given with its conserved first and last residue. Fields, in order: J gene, clone size, D gene, V gene, CDR3 DNA, CDR3 protein. D genes are given only for firm matches. Some rows mark clone size as missing; the rest say once, few, many or name a class of expanded clone.

J gene: TRDJ2; clone size: few; D gene: TRDD3; V gene: TRDV2; CDR3 DNA: TGTGCCTGTGACACCGTGGAAGACTGGGGGATACCTACGACAGCACAACTCTTCTTT; CDR3 protein: CACDTVEDWGIPTTAQLFF
J gene: TRDJ4; clone size: -; D gene: TRDD3; V gene: TRDV1; CDR3 DNA: TGTGCTCTTGGGGAAGGCCCCCCTTTGCAAGCGGGTTGGGCTGGGGGATTCTTGGCCAGACCCCTGATCTTT; CDR3 protein: CALGEGPPLQAGWAGGFLARPLIF
J gene: TRDJ4; clone size: large; D gene: TRDD3; V gene: TRDV1; CDR3 DNA: TGTGCTCTTGGGGAACTGGTCCTTCCTCTGAACTGGGGGATGGTCAGACCCCTGATCTTT; CDR3 protein: CALGELVLPLNWGMVRPLIF
J gene: TRDJ1; clone size: few; D gene: TRDD3; V gene: TRDV1; CDR3 DNA: TGTGCTCTGAGCCAGCCGTACCCCTCTGGGGGATGTTACACCGATAAACTCATCTTT; CDR3 protein: CALSQPYPSGGCYTDKLIF
J gene: TRDJ1; clone size: -; D gene: TRDD3; V gene: TRDV1; CDR3 DNA: TGTGCTCTTGGGAAACTATACTGGGGGTCTCTAACCAACACCGATAAACTCATCTTT; CDR3 protein: CALGKLYWGSLTNTDKLIF
J gene: TRDJ1; clone size: -; D gene: TRDD3; V gene: TRDV1; CDR3 DNA: TGTGCTCTTGGGGAACTTTCCCTTTGGTCCTACTTGTACTGGGGGATTACGTACACCGATAAACTCATCTTT; CDR3 protein: CALGELSLWSYLYWGITYTDKLIF
J gene: TRDJ1; clone size: -; D gene: TRDD3; V gene: TRDV3; CDR3 DNA: TGTGCCTTTTGTCTGGGGGATCTCGATAAACTCATCTTT; CDR3 protein: CAFCLGDLDKLIF
J gene: TRDJ1; clone size: -; D gene: TRDD3; V gene: TRDV2; CDR3 DNA: TGTGCCTGTGACACTGTACTCGGGGGATACGGGTCCACCGATAAACTCATCTTT; CDR3 protein: CACDTVLGGYGSTDKLIF
J gene: TRDJ1; clone size: few; D gene: TRDD2; V gene: TRDV1; CDR3 DNA: TGTGCTCTTGGGGAAGTTAGGGAGGCCTTCCTACCTTGGATACGGAGCACCGATAAACTCATCTTT; CDR3 protein: CALGEVREAFLPWIRSTDKLIF
J gene: TRDJ1; clone size: -; D gene: TRDD3; V gene: TRDV1; CDR3 DNA: TGTGCTCTTGGGGAAAATCGGATTTTGGGTCCTAAGAGTACTGGGGGATACTACACCGATAAACTCATCTTT; CDR3 protein: CALGENRILGPKSTGGYYTDKLIF
J gene: TRDJ1; clone size: once; D gene: TRDD3; V gene: TRDV1; CDR3 DNA: TGTGCTCTTGGGGAAATCCCTTACTGGGGGATAAGGTCCCCCGATAAACTCATCTTT; CDR3 protein: CALGEIPYWGIRSPDKLIF
J gene: TRDJ2; clone size: -; D gene: TRDD3; V gene: TRDV2; CDR3 DNA: TGTGCCTGTGACACAGTCGTGTCTGGGGGCCAGACTTTGACAGCACAACTCTTCTTT; CDR3 protein: CACDTVVSGGQTLTAQLFF
J gene: TRDJ1; clone size: few; D gene: -; V gene: TRAV38-2/DV8; CDR3 DNA: TGTGCTTATAGGAGCGTTTGTTGGCCCAGAGGCTCCGATAAACTCATCTTT; CDR3 protein: CAYRSVCWPRGSDKLIF
J gene: TRDJ1; clone size: -; D gene: -; V gene: TRDV1; CDR3 DNA: TGTGCTCTTGGGGAAGTAAAATCCTACAACGGCCCTTCCGAGGGATACCGTAAACTCATCTTT; CDR3 protein: CALGEVKSYNGPSEGYRKLIF
J gene: TRDJ1; clone size: few; D gene: TRDD3; V gene: TRDV2; CDR3 DNA: TGTGCCTGTGACACCATCCGCGATCCATGGGGGATAAGCGATAAACTCATCTTT; CDR3 protein: CACDTIRDPWGISDKLIF
J gene: TRDJ1; clone size: -; D gene: -; V gene: TRDV1; CDR3 DNA: TGTGCTCTTGGGGAAGGGCCTCCTCGTTGGTGGTGGATCTTTTACACCGATAAACTCATCTTT; CDR3 protein: CALGEGPPRWWWIFYTDKLIF
J gene: TRDJ1; clone size: -; D gene: TRDD3; V gene: TRDV1; CDR3 DNA: TGTGCTCTTGCCTATTGGGCTCCGTGGTTACGAGTACTGGGGGATACGAACACCGATAAACTCATCTTT; CDR3 protein: CALAYWAPWLRVLGDTNTDKLIF
J gene: TRDJ1; clone size: -; D gene: TRDD3; V gene: TRDV1; CDR3 DNA: TGTGCTCTTGGGGAAGAGGGGTTCTTTAAAGGGGGATCTTTTGGCCACTATAAACTCATCTTT; CDR3 protein: CALGEEGFFKGGSFGHYKLIF
J gene: TRDJ1; clone size: large; D gene: -; V gene: TRDV1; CDR3 DNA: TGTGCTCTTGGGGAAGACGATCCTTCCTACTGGGGGGAACACACCGATAAACTCATCTTT; CDR3 protein: CALGEDDPSYWGEHTDKLIF
J gene: TRDJ3; clone size: -; D gene: TRDD3; V gene: TRDV2; CDR3 DNA: TGTGCCTGTGACAACTTACTGGGGGATACGCACTATAGATCCTGGGACACCCGACAGATGTTTTTC; CDR3 protein: CACDNLLGDTHYRSWDTRQMFF
J gene: TRDJ1; clone size: large; D gene: TRDD3; V gene: TRDV1; CDR3 DNA: TGTGCTCTTGGGGAACTTGTGGGGTGGGGGATACATTGGACGTCCGATAAACTCATCTTT; CDR3 protein: CALGELVGWGIHWTSDKLIF
J gene: TRDJ1; clone size: -; D gene: -; V gene: TRDV2; CDR3 DNA: TGTGCCTGTGACACCGTACTGGGCAACGATAAACTCATCTTT; CDR3 protein: CACDTVLGNDKLIF